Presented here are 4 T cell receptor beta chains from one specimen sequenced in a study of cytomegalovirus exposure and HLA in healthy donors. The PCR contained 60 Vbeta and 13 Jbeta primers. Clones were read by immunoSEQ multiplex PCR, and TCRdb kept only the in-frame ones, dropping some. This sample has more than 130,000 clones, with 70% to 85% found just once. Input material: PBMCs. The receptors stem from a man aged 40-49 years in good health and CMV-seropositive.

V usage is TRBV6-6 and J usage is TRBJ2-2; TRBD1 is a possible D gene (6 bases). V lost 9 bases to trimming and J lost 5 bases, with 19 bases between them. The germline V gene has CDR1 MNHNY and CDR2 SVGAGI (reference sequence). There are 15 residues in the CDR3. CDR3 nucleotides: TGTGCCAGTTTGGACAGAGACCCCCTAACCGGGGAGCTGTTTTTT. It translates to CASLDRDPLTGELFF.

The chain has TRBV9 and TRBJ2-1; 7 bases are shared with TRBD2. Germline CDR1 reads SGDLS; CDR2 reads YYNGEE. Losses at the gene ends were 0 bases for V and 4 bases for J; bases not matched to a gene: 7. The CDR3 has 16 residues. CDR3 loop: CASSVEGWGGYNEQFF. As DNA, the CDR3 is TGTGCCAGCAGCGTAGAAGGGTGGGGGGGTTACAATGAGCAGTTCTTC.

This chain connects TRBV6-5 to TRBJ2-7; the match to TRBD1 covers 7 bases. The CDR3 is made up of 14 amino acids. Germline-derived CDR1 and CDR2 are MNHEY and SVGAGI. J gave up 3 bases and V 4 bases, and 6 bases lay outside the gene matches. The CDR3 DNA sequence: TGTGCCAGCAGTTCTGACAGGGAACTCTACGAGCAGTACTTC. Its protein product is CASSSDRELYEQYF.

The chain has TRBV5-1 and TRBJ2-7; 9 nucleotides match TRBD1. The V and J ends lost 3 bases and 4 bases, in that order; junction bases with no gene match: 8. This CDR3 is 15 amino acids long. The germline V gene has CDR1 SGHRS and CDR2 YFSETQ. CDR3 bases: TGCGCCAGCAGCTCGGGACAGGGAGTCGGGTACGAGCAGTACTTC. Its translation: CASSSGQGVGYEQYF.